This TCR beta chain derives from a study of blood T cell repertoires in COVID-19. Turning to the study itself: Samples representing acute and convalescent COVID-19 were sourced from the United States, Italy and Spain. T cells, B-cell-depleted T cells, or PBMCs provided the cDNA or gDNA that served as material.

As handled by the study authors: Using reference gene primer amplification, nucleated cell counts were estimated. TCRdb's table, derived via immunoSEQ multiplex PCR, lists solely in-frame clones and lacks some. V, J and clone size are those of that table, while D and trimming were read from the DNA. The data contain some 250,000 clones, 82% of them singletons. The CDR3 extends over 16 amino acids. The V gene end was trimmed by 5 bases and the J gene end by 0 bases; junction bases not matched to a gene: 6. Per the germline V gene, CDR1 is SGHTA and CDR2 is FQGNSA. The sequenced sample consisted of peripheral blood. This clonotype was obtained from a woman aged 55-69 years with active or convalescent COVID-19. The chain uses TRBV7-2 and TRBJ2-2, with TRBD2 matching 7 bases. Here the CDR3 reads CASSLMGGANTGELFF. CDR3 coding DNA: TGTGCCAGCAGCCTCATGGGGGGGGCGAACACCGGGGAGCTGTTTTTT.